The entry that follows covers one T cell receptor beta chain sequence. The data were produced by immunoSEQ multiplex PCR, yet TCRdb's version contains in-frame clones alone and is incomplete. The table lists fewer than 130,000 clones, just under 95% of them singletons, with approximately 1.2% in the top ten. Germline V CDR1 and CDR2: SEHNR, FQNEAQ (reference sequence). This CDR3 region has 15 residues. The V end was cut by 6 bases, the J end by 4 bases, with 15 bases between. This entry is derived from a study of siplizumab effects on memory and regulatory T cells. V and J are TRBV7-9 and TRBJ2-2; TRBD1 is a possible D gene (5 bases). Sequences were obtained from CD4+ T cells sorted from blood. The sequence was collected from a human donor in good health. The CDR3 loop reads CASRMNRGVTGELFF. Written as DNA, the CDR3 is TGTGCCAGCAGAATGAATAGGGGCGTCACCGGGGAGCTGTTTTTT.